What follows are 14 T cell receptor beta chains derived from one specimen sequenced in a study of blood T cell repertoires in COVID-19. Produced via immunoSEQ multiplex PCR; TCRdb's table is partial and in-frame only. This sample carries under 250,000 clones, about 90% of them seen once, and the ten largest clones take under 3.5%. Source material: peripheral blood. Source of these receptors: a young man with COVID-19, enrolled during active disease.

J is TRBJ2-7 and V is TRBV7-3, with D tentatively TRBD1 (6 bases). V dropped 4 bases and J dropped 2 bases, with 27 bases sitting between them. This CDR3 contains 19 residues. Germline V gives CDR1 SGHTA, CDR2 FQGTGA. For the CDR3, the DNA is TGTGCCAGCAGCTCCCTCGCTAAAACGGGACAAGGGACGACCTACGAGCAGTACTTC. As protein: CASSSLAKTGQGTTYEQYF.

The rearrangement uses TRBV5-1 and TRBJ1-3; unclear D gene. This CDR3 region has 13 residues. The V and J ends lost 4 bases and 2 bases respectively, with 7 bases between them. Germline V gene data show CDR1 as SGHRS and CDR2 as YFSETQ. CDR3 in DNA: TGCGCCAGCAGCCGTTTTCCTGGAAACACCATATATTTT. It translates to CASSRFPGNTIYF.

This clone was found once. The rearrangement links TRBV6-5 to TRBJ2-7; 9 nucleotides line up with TRBD2. Germline loops: CDR1 MNHEY, CDR2 SVGAGI. With 2 bases clipped from V and 5 bases from J, the junction kept 4 bases outside the gene matches. The CDR3 sequence is 14 residues long. CDR3 protein: CASSYGGRANEQYF. As DNA, the CDR3 is TGTGCCAGCAGTTACGGCGGGAGGGCCAACGAGCAGTACTTC.

The rearrangement links TRBV10-3 to TRBJ2-7, with 7 bases that match TRBD2. Germline V gives CDR1 ENHRY, CDR2 SYGVKD. Losses at the gene ends were 2 bases for V and 5 bases for J; bases not matched to a gene: 9. CDR3 size: 15 residues. The CDR3 protein is CAISEPQLARDEQYF. CDR3 DNA: TGTGCCATCAGTGAGCCACAACTAGCGCGCGACGAGCAGTACTTC.

The chain uses TRBV27 and TRBJ2-7; D is unclear. With 5 bases removed from V and 3 bases from J, the gap between germline ends came to 23 bases. Germline CDR1 reads MNHEY; CDR2 reads SMNVEV (reference sequence). This CDR3 has 17 residues. The CDR3: CASSPTHLQSLNYEQYF. DNA for the CDR3: TGTGCCAGCAGTCCCACTCATCTACAGAGTTTGAACTACGAGCAGTACTTC.

The V and J genes are TRBV29-1 and TRBJ1-1, with D possibly matching TRBD1 (5 bases). V lost 1 base, J lost 1 base, and 7 bases lay in between. Germline V gene lookup returns CDR1 SQVTM and CDR2 ANQGSEA. The length of the CDR3 is 13 residues. The CDR3: CSVEATGNTEAFF. The CDR3 nucleotides are TGCAGCGTTGAAGCCACAGGGAACACTGAAGCTTTCTTT. The full variable domain, with the rest looked up from reference TRBV29-1 and TRBJ1-1, is SAVISQKPSRDICQRGTSLTIQCQVDSQVTMMFWYRQQPGQSLTLIATANQGSEATYESGFVIDKFPISRPNLTFSTLTVSNMSPEDSSIYLCSVEATGNTEAFFGQGTRLTVV.

The V call is TRBV7-9, the J call TRBJ1-5, with 7 bases matching TRBD1. The CDR3 extends over 14 amino acids. Trimming at V came to 5 bases and at J to 2 bases, leaving 3 bases not matched to a gene. CDR1 is SEHNR, CDR2 FQNEAQ, per germline (reference sequence). The CDR3 loop reads CASSHGQGNQPQHF. The CDR3, as DNA: TGTGCCAGCAGCCACGGACAGGGCAATCAGCCCCAGCATTTT. The whole variable domain, filled in from reference TRBV7-9 and TRBJ1-5, reads DTGVSQNPRHKITKRGQNVTFRCDPISEHNRLYWYRQTLGQGPEFLTYFQNEAQLEKSRLLSDRFSAERPKGSFSTLEIQRTEQGDSAMYLCASSHGQGNQPQHFGDGTRLSIL.

The CDR3 coding sequence is TGTGCCAGCAGCTTAATGGGCAGGGACAGCGGGGAGCTGTTTTTT. Translation gives CASSLMGRDSGELFF. V is TRBV7-3 and J is TRBJ2-2; 7 nucleotides agree with TRBD1. The germline V gene has CDR1 SGHTA and CDR2 FQGTGA. The CDR3 runs to 15 residues. Losses at the gene ends were 1 base for V and 7 bases for J; bases not matched to a gene: 6.

The chain joins TRBV27 to TRBJ2-1; maybe TRBD1 (6 bases). CDR3 length: 18 amino acids. The V and J ends lost 8 bases and 4 bases respectively, with 27 bases between them. Germline CDR1 is MNHEY and CDR2 is SMNVEV (reference sequence). The CDR3 is CASSTSRRGGQKYNEQFF. The CDR3 DNA is TGTGCCAGCTCCACCAGTCGCAGAGGGGGTCAGAAGTACAATGAGCAGTTCTTC.

The chain recombines TRBV4-3 with TRBJ2-5, with 8 bases that match TRBD2. The CDR3 spans 17 residues. The trim removed 3 bases at V and 4 bases at J, leaving 13 bases unmatched. Germline V gives CDR1 LGHNA, CDR2 YSLEER. The CDR3 sequence: CASSQGSGGLWRETQYF. The DNA of the CDR3 is TGCGCCAGCAGCCAGGGAAGCGGGGGCTTATGGAGAGAGACCCAGTACTTC.

For the CDR3, the DNA is TGTGCCAGCAGTTCCAGTGGACAGATCAGCAATCAGCCCCAGCATTTT. It codes for CASSSSGQISNQPQHF. The V and J genes are TRBV27 and TRBJ1-5; maybe TRBD1 (6 bases). Germline V CDR1 and CDR2: MNHEY, SMNVEV (reference sequence). The CDR3 extends over 16 amino acids. Trimming removed 4 bases at V and 1 base at J, with 14 bases between.

The CDR3 sequence: CASSPGSETGTYNEQFF. DNA of the CDR3: TGTGCCAGCTCACCGGGCTCTGAGACAGGGACCTACAATGAGCAGTTCTTC. The J gene is TRBJ2-1, the V gene TRBV18, with 7 bases fitting TRBD1. The J segment lost 2 bases and the V segment lost 3 bases, leaving 10 bases of the junction unmatched. Germline V lookup: CDR1 KGHSH, CDR2 LQKENI. The CDR3 is 17 amino acids.

The chain couples TRBV9 to TRBJ1-2; 8 bases map to TRBD1. The V segment lost 0 bases and the J segment 5 bases; nucleotides outside the gene matches: 6. This CDR3 has 15 residues. Germline CDR1 and CDR2: SGDLS and YYNGEE. The DNA for the CDR3 is TGTGCCAGCAGCGTAGTTCAGGGGGCGGGTTATGGCTACACCTTC. It translates to CASSVVQGAGYGYTF.

The V gene is TRBV24-1, the J gene TRBJ2-5, with TRBD2 identical over 8 bases. CDR3 size: 17 residues. Germline V CDR1 and CDR2: KGHDR, SFDVKD. J lost 6 bases, V lost 5 bases, and 16 bases had no gene match. CDR3 residues: CATSAQPLGTSRQTQYF. CDR3 nucleotide sequence: TGTGCCACCAGTGCCCAGCCCTTGGGGACTAGTAGGCAGACCCAGTACTTC.